The following is a TCR beta chain sequence with its context. The antigen is unknown. A junction boundary mismatches the germline segment, possibly from a read error. Isolating PBMCs gave at least 6 million of these cells per sample. The data originate from a study of blood T cells in healthy people across ages. The second PCR ran about 7 to 12 cycles with a sample-barcoded 5' primer and J-beta primers. TCRdb reprocessed the 5' RACE reads with MiXCR, giving one entry per CDR3 protein. Among 600,000 to 800,000 distinct CDR3 sequences, under 65% were seen once, and the ten largest hold about 13%. Points from the study as a whole: Roughly linear declines in TCR beta diversity per million T cells occurred with age. As naive T cell percentage varied, TCR beta diversity correlated strongly with it.

The TCR originated in a woman older than 75 in good health. The sample comprised blood.

The CDR3: CASGRQGSHEQYF. The CDR3 DNA reads as TGTGCCAGCGGCCGACAGGGCTCCCACGAGCAGTACTTC. The chain couples TRBV7-9 to TRBJ2-7, with 7 bases matching TRBD1. Germline-derived CDR1 and CDR2 are SEHNR and FQNEAQ (reference sequence). The length of the CDR3 is 13 residues.